A single sample is the source of the 3 T cell receptor beta chains below, sequenced in a study of blood T cell repertoires in COVID-19. Assay used: immunoSEQ multiplex PCR; TCRdb lists only in-frame clones, some missing. The table includes some 69,000 clones, around nine tenths detected once. The sample taken for sequencing was peripheral blood. Every receptor here comes from a man in his 60s with acute or convalescent COVID-19.

V usage is TRBV6-6 and J usage is TRBJ1-2; D not resolved. Looked up from germline, CDR1 is MNHNY and CDR2 is SVGAGI (reference sequence). There are 16 residues in the CDR3. The V and J ends lost 2 bases and 0 bases respectively, with 13 bases between them. The CDR3 DNA follows: TGTGCCAGCAGTTACAACTCGGTGGTTCCTAACTATGGCTACACCTTC. Encoded protein: CASSYNSVVPNYGYTF.

This clone was detected only once. This chain connects TRBV6-1 to TRBJ2-7; TRBD1 agrees at 11 bases. This CDR3 has 16 amino acids. With V trimmed by 2 bases and J by 1 base, 4 bases remained unmatched. Germline V gene lookup returns CDR1 MNHNS and CDR2 SASEGT. CDR3 amino acids: CASSELGDRGSYEQYF. The CDR3 DNA reads as TGTGCCAGCAGTGAACTAGGGGACAGGGGGTCCTACGAGCAGTACTTC.

The chain couples TRBV2 to TRBJ2-3; D perhaps matches TRBD2 (6 bases). This CDR3 is built from 13 residues. The ends were cut back, 3 bases at V and 10 bases at J, with 14 bases in the middle. CDR1 SNHLY and CDR2 FYNNEI come from the germline V gene. The CDR3 DNA reads TGTGCCAGCAGTGACAGGCCGCGGGATCCGCAGTATTTT. Protein product: CASSDRPRDPQYF.